This T cell receptor beta chain was retrieved from a study of shared clonotypes between healthy human individuals. Looking at the study overall: CD4 naive cells filled three plates per donor, CD4 memory three, CD8 naive two and CD8 memory one.

Using immunoSEQ multiplex PCR, the repertoire was profiled, and TCRdb retains in-frame clones only, with some absent. The repertoire holds 2 million to 2.5 million clones, with 85% to 95% as singletons. The CDR3 contains 12 residues. CDR1 is SGHVS, CDR2 FNYEAQ, per germline. Donation came from healthy HIV-negative adults that had no recent acute infections or vaccinations. V gene TRBV7-6 combines with J gene TRBJ2-5; D unclear. With the DNA end fitting TRBJ2-7 better, the J assignment may be wrong. Sequenced: naive CD4+ T cells from PBMCs. Subset described: CD45RA+ positively selected. The source is a man younger than 30 in good health. Some clones in this sample may be carry-over from other donors' samples. CDR3 coding DNA: TGTGCCAGCAGCTTGGACCGCGACGAGCAGTACTTC. Translating it yields CASSLDRDEQYF.